This entry features one T cell receptor beta chain sequence. The data originate from a study of blood T cell repertoires in COVID-19. Overall study context: COVID-19 samples collected from the United States, Italy and Spain covered acute and convalescent phases. Sources were T cells, B-cell-depleted T cells, or PBMCs; the material itself was cDNA or gDNA.

Data came from immunoSEQ multiplex PCR; TCRdb stores just in-frame clones and leaves some out. The sample includes approximately 13,000 clones, around 89% of them seen just once. The V and J ends lost 5 bases and 0 bases respectively, with 8 bases between them. The CDR3 loop spans 14 amino acids. Germline V lookup: CDR1 SEHNR, CDR2 FQNEAQ (reference sequence). The specimen sequenced was peripheral blood. V is TRBV7-9 and J is TRBJ1-3; D uncertain. This receptor was obtained from a man aged 50 to 59 with active COVID-19. CDR3 nucleotides: TGTGCCAGCAGCGCCTATAGCTCTGGAAACACCATATATTTT. Translated, it gives CASSAYSSGNTIYF.